The 15 T cell receptor beta chains given below trace back to one sample, sequenced in a study of T cells in Graves' hyperthyroidism and ophthalmopathy. Amplification yielded TCR beta CDR3 regions, with RNA transcripts as the source. The HTBI set primed first-round TCR CDR3 RT-PCR. One entry per CDR3 protein, called by TCRdb with MiXCR from the multiplex PCR reads. The repertoire holds about half a million distinct CDR3 sequences, 15% to 20% seen once, with roughly 50% in the top ten. Specimen: blood. The origin of the receptors is a man aged 35-49 years with Graves' ophthalmopathy.

V is TRBV20-1 and J is TRBJ2-5; tentatively, D is TRBD1 or TRBD2 (5 bases each). This CDR3 region has 14 residues. Germline-derived CDR1 and CDR2 are DFQATT and SNEGSKA (reference sequence). The ends were cut back, 6 bases at V and 2 bases at J, with 16 bases in the middle. The CDR3 sequence: CSATAGTLQETQYF. The CDR3 DNA reads as TGCAGTGCGACTGCCGGGACCCTTCAAGAGACCCAGTACTTC.

In its sample, this clonotype was seen a few times. The rearrangement links TRBV20-1 to TRBJ2-3, with a possible D match to TRBD2 (5 bases). The V end lost 5 bases, the J end lost 1 base, and 13 bases lay between the germline ends. The V gene's germline CDR1 is DFQATT and CDR2 SNEGSKA (reference sequence). The CDR3 runs 14 residues. The CDR3 loop reads CSAPQSGGTDTQYF. The CDR3 coding sequence is TGCAGTGCTCCTCAAAGCGGCGGCACAGATACGCAGTATTTT.

A note on this clonotype: Lacking the conserved final phenylalanine or tryptophan, this CDR3 likely reflects a read error. The chain joins TRBV12-3 or TRBV12-4 to TRBJ2-7; 11 bases agree with TRBD2. V was pared by 5 bases and J by 2 bases, with 5 bases of the junction left unmatched. The CDR3 is 15 amino acids. The CDR3: CASSILAGVTYEQYS. CDR3 nucleotides: TGTGCCAGCAGTATACTAGCGGGAGTGACCTACGAGCAGTACTCC.

In its sample, this clonotype was seen a few times. V is TRBV6-1 and J is TRBJ2-7; TRBD2 matches 13 bases. In germline, CDR1 is MNHNS, CDR2 SASEGT. The CDR3 length is 15 residues. Unmatched junction bases numbered 8, after V lost 6 bases and J lost 6 bases. Here the CDR3 DNA reads TGTGCCAGCAGACTTAGACTAGCGGGAGGTGTCGAGCAGTACTTC. Protein sequence: CASRLRLAGGVEQYF.

This clonotype was seen a handful of times. This chain links TRBV6-5 with TRBJ2-3; D gene uncertain. This CDR3 has 13 residues. V was cut by 0 bases and J by 6 bases, with 7 bases left in between. Germline CDR1 is MNHEY and CDR2 is SVGAGI. The CDR3: CASSYSPGDTQYF. CDR3 DNA: TGTGCCAGCAGTTACTCTCCGGGTGATACGCAGTATTTT.

The chain carries TRBV7-8 and TRBJ1-1; TRBD1 matches at 9 bases. J lost 10 bases, V lost 5 bases, and 8 bases had no gene match. Per the germline V gene, CDR1 is SGHVS and CDR2 is FQNEAQ. The CDR3 has 13 residues. CDR3: CASSPGTGLLAFF. The DNA for the CDR3 is TGTGCCAGCAGCCCAGGGACAGGGTTGTTAGCTTTCTTT.

CDR3 nucleotides: TGTGCCAGCAGCTTAGAGGCTAGCGCACGCACAGATACGCAGTATTTT. This translates into CASSLEASARTDTQYF. The V gene is TRBV7-2, the J gene TRBJ2-3; possibly TRBD2 for D (6 bases). Germline CDR1 reads SGHTA; CDR2 reads FQGNSA. V lost 1 base and J lost 1, with 12 bases in between. The CDR3 runs 16 residues.

This clonotype was observed many times. The chain joins TRBV5-6 to TRBJ1-1; D gene uncertain. Trimming shortened V by 0 bases and J by 5 bases, and 11 bases separated the two germline ends. Looked up from germline, CDR1 is SGHDT and CDR2 is YYEEEE. The CDR3 loop spans 14 amino acids. CDR3 protein: CASSLGWADTEAFF. The CDR3 region has the DNA TGTGCCAGCAGCTTGGGGTGGGCAGATACTGAAGCTTTCTTT.

This clonotype has a handful of counts. The chain employs TRBV27 and TRBJ1-1; 10 bases agree with TRBD1. This CDR3 spans 14 amino acids. V lost 2 bases, J lost 6 bases, and 3 bases stayed unmatched. Per germline, CDR1 MNHEY and CDR2 SMNVEV (reference sequence). The CDR3 DNA follows: TGTGCCAGCAGTTTAAGGGACAGGGGAGCTGAAGCTTTCTTT. Translated: CASSLRDRGAEAFF.

This clonotype was found a few times. This rearrangement joins TRBV6-2 or TRBV6-3 to TRBJ2-1, with a possible D match to TRBD2 (5 bases). The CDR3 runs 15 residues. The germline gives CDR1 MNHEY, CDR2 SVGEGT. The V gene lost 3 bases and the J gene lost 4 bases, with 13 bases spanning the gap. CDR3 DNA: TGTGCCAGCAGTTATGCCGAGGGTGTGTACAATGAGCAGTTCTTC. The encoded protein is CASSYAEGVYNEQFF.

This clonotype has just a few counts. This chain connects TRBV2 to TRBJ2-1; D gene unclear. Looked up from germline, CDR1 is SNHLY and CDR2 is FYNNEI. The ends were cut back, 0 bases at V and 4 bases at J, with 25 bases in the middle. The CDR3 is 20 amino acids. For the CDR3, the DNA is TGTGCCAGCAGTGAAGCGCTTACGCGCGGCCGTGAAAGCCGTTACAATGAGCAGTTCTTC. Amino acids: CASSEALTRGRESRYNEQFF.

Comments on this clonotype: The junction departs from germline at one end; a sequencing error may be responsible. The CDR3 DNA reads as TGTGCCAGTAGCACCGGGCGTTTTAGAACCGGGGAGCTGCTTTTT. Protein sequence: CASSTGRFRTGELLF. The chain couples TRBV19 to TRBJ2-2; D might be TRBD2 (5 bases). The CDR3 has 15 residues. Germline CDR1 and CDR2: LNHDA and SQIVND (reference sequence). Complete variable domain (other parts from reference TRBV19 and TRBJ2-2): DGGITQSPKYLFRKEGQNVTLSCEQNLNHDAMYWYRQDPGQGLRLIYYSQIVNDFQKGDIAEGYSVSREKKESFPLTVTSAQKNPTAFYLCASSTGRFRTGELLFGEGSRLTVL.

The J gene is TRBJ2-5, the V gene TRBV4-2, with D perhaps TRBD2 (6 bases). The ends were cut back, 1 base at V and 2 bases at J, with 23 bases in the middle. Germline V gene sequence: CDR1 LGHNA, CDR2 YNFKEQ. The CDR3 contains 19 residues. The CDR3 sequence is CASSQVVTRVPIEQETQYF. CDR3 bases: TGTGCCAGCAGCCAAGTGGTGACTAGAGTGCCAATTGAGCAAGAGACCCAGTACTTC.

There are many counts of this clonotype. The CDR3 reads CAISEMLDTQYF. The CDR3 bases are TGTGCCATCAGTGAGATGTTAGATACGCAGTATTTT. This chain joins TRBV10-3 and TRBJ2-3; D is ambiguous. Germline V gene data show CDR1 as ENHRY and CDR2 as SYGVKD. Trimming shortened V by 2 bases and J by 5 bases, and 5 bases separated the two germline ends. This CDR3 contains 12 residues.

J is TRBJ2-1 and V is TRBV5-4; 7 nucleotides agree with TRBD2. This CDR3 comprises 16 residues. CDR1 is SGHNT, CDR2 YYREEE, per germline (reference sequence). The J segment lost 5 bases and the V segment lost 3 bases, leaving 11 bases of the junction unmatched. CDR3 region: CASSSGTTRQHNEQFF. CDR3 bases: TGTGCCAGCAGCTCGGGGACTACGCGACAACACAATGAGCAGTTCTTC. Looking up the rest from reference TRBV5-4 and TRBJ2-1 gives the full variable domain: ETGVTQSPTHLIKTRGQQVTLRCSSQSGHNTVSWYQQALGQGPQFIFQYYREEENGRGNFPPRFSGLQFPNYSSELNVNALELDDSALYLCASSSGTTRQHNEQFFGPGTRLTVL.